A single sample gave rise to the 28 T cell receptor beta chains below, sequenced in a study of CD8 T cells in Susac syndrome. Random hexamers were used to reverse transcribe the RNA input (roughly 0.5 to 1 ug). Using its own MiXCR run on the immunoSEQ multiplex PCR reads, TCRdb lists one record per CDR3 protein. This table holds about 90,000 distinct CDR3 sequences, 90% to 97% found once. The sequenced material came from CD8+ T cells from PBMCs. These receptors originate from a human donor with Susac syndrome.

This chain connects TRBV7-8 to TRBJ1-5; D is uncertain. The length of the CDR3 is 14 residues. Trimming removed 5 bases at V and 6 bases at J, with 14 bases between. CDR1 is SGHVS and CDR2 is FQNEAQ in the germline V gene. CDR3 loop: CASSRERASQPQHF. The DNA of the CDR3 is TGTGCCAGCAGCCGGGAGAGGGCAAGTCAGCCCCAGCATTTT. Together with reference TRBV7-8 and TRBJ1-5, the CDR3 gives the full variable domain: GAGVSQSPRYKVAKRGQDVALRCDPISGHVSLFWYQQALGQGPEFLTYFQNEAQLDKSGLPSDRFFAERPEGSVSTLKIQRTQQEDSAVYLCASSRERASQPQHFGDGTRLSIL.

V usage is TRBV30 and J usage is TRBJ1-2, with D perhaps matching TRBD1 (6 bases). The CDR3 length is 13 residues. Germline CDR1 is GTSNPN and CDR2 is SVGIG (reference sequence). Trimming removed 2 bases at V and 4 bases at J, with 11 bases between. The CDR3 sequence is CAWSPGDSYGYTF. The CDR3 region has the DNA TGTGCCTGGAGTCCAGGGGACTCCTATGGCTACACCTTC.

The rearrangement joins TRBV4-3 to TRBJ1-2; D perhaps matches TRBD1 (6 bases). Trimming pared 0 bases from V and 8 bases from J, leaving 13 bases between. The CDR3 is made up of 14 amino acids. CDR1 is LGHNA and CDR2 is YSLEER in the germline V gene. This CDR3 is CASSQDRGGFGYTF. The CDR3 region has the DNA TGCGCCAGCAGCCAAGATCGAGGGGGATTCGGCTACACCTTC.

This sequence joins TRBV20-1 and TRBJ1-2, with TRBD1 matching over 11 bases. The CDR3 is made up of 15 amino acids. With V trimmed by 1 base and J by 4 bases, 5 bases remained unmatched. The germline V gene has CDR1 DFQATT and CDR2 SNEGSKA (reference sequence). CDR3 sequence: CSARADGQGAYGYTF. The CDR3 DNA reads TGCAGTGCTAGAGCCGATGGACAGGGGGCCTATGGCTACACCTTC.

A single count supports this clonotype. The chain joins TRBV5-6 to TRBJ1-3; 7 nucleotides line up with TRBD1. The germline V gene has CDR1 SGHDT and CDR2 YYEEEE. This CDR3 spans 15 amino acids. The V gene end was trimmed by 0 bases and the J gene end by 7 bases; junction bases not matched to a gene: 7. The DNA of the CDR3 is TGTGCCAGCAGCTTGGAGGGGGCCGGCAGGAACACCATATATTTT. Its protein is CASSLEGAGRNTIYF.

The chain is built from TRBV29-1 and TRBJ1-1; 7 bases match TRBD1. Germline loops: CDR1 SQVTM, CDR2 ANQGSEA. J gave up 6 bases and V 0 bases, and 13 bases lay outside the gene matches. CDR3 length: 16 residues. CDR3 coding DNA: TGCAGCGTTGAAGATGGCCTAGGGGGCGAGTTCCCTGAAGCTTTCTTT. Its protein product is CSVEDGLGGEFPEAFF. Full variable domain (remainder filled in from reference TRBV29-1 and TRBJ1-1): SAVISQKPSRDICQRGTSLTIQCQVDSQVTMMFWYRQQPGQSLTLIATANQGSEATYESGFVIDKFPISRPNLTFSTLTVSNMSPEDSSIYLCSVEDGLGGEFPEAFFGQGTRLTVV.

This chain uses TRBV20-1 with TRBJ2-1; D is unresolved. V lost 0 bases and J 9 bases, leaving 15 bases between the germline ends. Germline V CDR1 and CDR2: DFQATT, SNEGSKA (reference sequence). The CDR3 runs to 14 residues. CDR3 in DNA: TGCAGTGCTAGAGATCCGGACGGTCCGGGTGAGCAGTTCTTC. Its protein product is CSARDPDGPGEQFF.

This rearrangement joins TRBV7-3 to TRBJ1-1, with 7 bases matching TRBD1. The CDR3 is made up of 14 amino acids. With V trimmed by 5 bases and J by 3 bases, 6 bases remained unmatched. The germline gives CDR1 SGHTA, CDR2 FQGTGA. CDR3 in amino acids: CASSPSTGDTEAFF. DNA of the CDR3: TGTGCCAGCAGCCCAAGCACAGGGGACACTGAAGCTTTCTTT.

The V gene is TRBV29-1, the J gene TRBJ1-1, with D tentatively TRBD1 (6 bases). V lost 6 bases, J lost 0 bases, and 23 bases lay in between. In germline, CDR1 is SQVTM, CDR2 ANQGSEA. The length of the CDR3 is 17 residues. The CDR3 nucleotides are TGCAGCGTGGGATCCGGGACATCGACCCTCATGAACACTGAAGCTTTCTTT. It translates to CSVGSGTSTLMNTEAFF.

The chain carries TRBV18 and TRBJ2-7, with D hard to call. CDR1 KGHSH and CDR2 LQKENI come from the germline V gene. V gave up 3 bases and J gave up 0 bases, with 6 bases separating them. There are 13 residues in the CDR3. CDR3 region: CASSPPSSYEQYF. Here the CDR3 DNA reads TGTGCCAGCTCACCCCCCAGCTCCTACGAGCAGTACTTC. Supplemented by reference TRBV18 and TRBJ2-7, the full variable domain reads NAGVMQNPRHLVRRRGQEARLRCSPMKGHSHVYWYRQLPEEGLKFMVYLQKENIIDESGMPKERFSAEFPKEGPSILRIQQVVRGDSAAYFCASSPPSSYEQYFGPGTRLTVT.

The V gene is TRBV4-3, the J gene TRBJ2-5, with 8 positions matching TRBD1. The CDR3 runs to 14 residues. Looked up from germline, CDR1 is LGHNA and CDR2 is YSLEER. V lost 5 bases to trimming and J lost 1 base; unmatched junction nucleotides: 3. CDR3 DNA: TGCGCCAGCAGCTACGACAGGGGCCAAGAGACCCAGTACTTC. It translates to CASSYDRGQETQYF.

The chain joins TRBV9 to TRBJ2-6; maybe TRBD2 (5 bases). This CDR3 comprises 16 residues. Deletions cut 4 bases from V and 4 bases from J, with 15 bases between. Per the germline V gene, CDR1 is SGDLS and CDR2 is YYNGEE. The CDR3, as DNA: TGTGCCAGCAGCTTGGACTGGTCTGCAGGGGCCAACGTCCTGACTTTC. This codes for CASSLDWSAGANVLTF. The full variable domain, completed using reference TRBV9 and TRBJ2-6, is DSGVTQTPKHLITATGQRVTLRCSPRSGDLSVYWYQQSLDQGLQFLIQYYNGEERAKGNILERFSAQQFPDLHSELNLSSLELGDSALYFCASSLDWSAGANVLTFGAGSRLTVL.

This clonotype was recorded once. V usage is TRBV20-1 and J usage is TRBJ2-7; D gene ambiguous. This CDR3 is 13 amino acids long. V lost 5 bases to trimming and J lost 0 bases, with 11 bases between them. Germline CDR1 and CDR2: DFQATT and SNEGSKA (reference sequence). The CDR3 nucleotides are TGCAGTGCTCAATCCGGAGACTCCTACGAGCAGTACTTC. It specifies CSAQSGDSYEQYF.

The gene calls are TRBV29-1 and TRBJ2-6; D remains unclear. Germline assignment: CDR1 SQVTM and CDR2 ANQGSEA. V was trimmed by 4 bases and J by 2 bases, leaving 15 bases between them. CDR3 length: 16 amino acids. CDR3 sequence (DNA): TGCAGCGTTGTGTTGGTGGATAGCCCTGGGGCCAACGTCCTGACTTTC. Encoded protein: CSVVLVDSPGANVLTF. Drawing the rest from reference TRBV29-1 and TRBJ2-6, the complete variable domain is SAVISQKPSRDICQRGTSLTIQCQVDSQVTMMFWYRQQPGQSLTLIATANQGSEATYESGFVIDKFPISRPNLTFSTLTVSNMSPEDSSIYLCSVVLVDSPGANVLTFGAGSRLTVL.

J is TRBJ1-1 and V is TRBV20-1; no definite D call. The V gene's germline CDR1 is DFQATT and CDR2 SNEGSKA (reference sequence). Trimming took off 4 bases at V and 0 bases at J, with 6 bases between the two ends. The CDR3 has 12 amino acids. The CDR3 is CSANTVNTEAFF. In DNA form, the CDR3 reads TGCAGTGCTAACACAGTGAACACTGAAGCTTTCTTT.

The chain couples TRBV20-1 to TRBJ2-7; maybe TRBD2 (5 bases). There are 16 residues in the CDR3. Germline V gene data show CDR1 as DFQATT and CDR2 as SNEGSKA (reference sequence). With 4 bases removed from V and 4 bases from J, the gap between germline ends came to 23 bases. CDR3 region: CSATGASARANYEQYF. The DNA for the CDR3 is TGCAGTGCTACCGGAGCTTCAGCGCGGGCTAATTACGAGCAGTACTTC.

The chain is built from TRBV6-2 or TRBV6-3 and TRBJ2-7; TRBD1 matches at 9 bases. Germline V gene data show CDR1 as MNHEY and CDR2 as SVGEGT. Losses at the gene ends were 0 bases for V and 0 bases for J; bases not matched to a gene: 6. The CDR3 is 17 residues long. The CDR3 region has the DNA TGTGCCAGCAGTTACTCGAAGCGGGACAGGGCCTCCTACGAGCAGTACTTC. This sequence encodes CASSYSKRDRASYEQYF.

V is TRBV7-2 and J is TRBJ2-5; D is ambiguous. Germline V CDR1 and CDR2: SGHTA, FQGNSA. Trimming removed 5 bases at V and 9 bases at J, with 19 bases between. The CDR3 contains 14 residues. CDR3 nucleotides: TGTGCCAGCAGCCCGAGCCCTGGTGACTTGGCCCAGTACTTC. It yields the protein CASSPSPGDLAQYF.

V and J are TRBV27 and TRBJ2-7; a possible D gene is TRBD1 (5 bases). CDR1 MNHEY and CDR2 SMNVEV come from the germline V gene (reference sequence). The CDR3 length is 13 residues. Trimming cost V 0 bases and J 3 bases, with 6 bases left between them. The CDR3 DNA is TGTGCCAGCAGTTTATCGCAGGGCTACGAGCAGTACTTC. It yields the protein CASSLSQGYEQYF.

The gene calls are TRBV7-3 and TRBJ2-1; maybe TRBD2 (5 bases). V lost 1 base, J lost 5 bases, and 12 bases lay in between. From germline, CDR1 is SGHTA and CDR2 FQGTGA. This CDR3 has 15 residues. In nucleotides, the CDR3 is TGTGCCAGCAGCTTAATAGCGACGGATAACAATGAGCAGTTCTTC. Translation gives CASSLIATDNNEQFF.

The chain has TRBV27 and TRBJ2-7; the D is unclear. This CDR3 contains 13 residues. In germline, CDR1 is MNHEY, CDR2 SMNVEV (reference sequence). Trimming took off 3 bases at V and 0 bases at J, with 6 bases between the two ends. The CDR3 DNA follows: TGTGCCAGCAGTTTTAAGGGCTCCTACGAGCAGTACTTC. Translated, it gives CASSFKGSYEQYF.

The chain uses TRBV28 and TRBJ1-1; possibly TRBD1 for D (5 bases). CDR1 MDHEN and CDR2 SYDVKM come from the germline V gene. CDR3 length: 12 amino acids. V was clipped by 6 bases and J by 11 bases, with 16 bases between them. The CDR3 protein is CASRSGDSMAFF. CDR3 DNA: TGTGCCAGCAGATCCGGGGACTCGATGGCTTTCTTT.

The chain couples TRBV2 to TRBJ2-1, with a weak D call TRBD2 (5 bases). CDR3 length: 15 amino acids. Trimming shortened V by 4 bases and J by 7 bases, and 17 bases separated the two germline ends. Germline CDR1 reads SNHLY; CDR2 reads FYNNEI. Written as DNA, the CDR3 is TGTGCCAGCAGTGCTGGGGAGCTCCGTTGGAATGAGCAGTTCTTC. It specifies CASSAGELRWNEQFF.

The genes are TRBV21-1 and TRBJ1-4. TRBV21-1 is a recognized pseudogene. CDR3 length: 17 residues. For the CDR3, the DNA is TGTGCCAGCAGCAAGTTGGGTGGTGGTAAAACTAATGAAAAACTGTTTTTT. This translates into CASSKLGGGKTNEKLFF.

This chain connects TRBV11-2 to TRBJ1-2, with 8 nucleotides matching TRBD1. Trimming cost V 4 bases and J 8 bases; bases outside gene matches: 6. The CDR3 runs to 13 residues. Germline V gene data show CDR1 as SGHAT and CDR2 as FQNNGV. The CDR3 DNA follows: TGTGCCAGCAGCTCGCAGGGGGCCAGGGGCTACACCTTC. Amino acids: CASSSQGARGYTF.

The chain links TRBV20-1 to TRBJ2-3; D gene ambiguous. The CDR3 runs to 12 residues. V lost 0 bases to trimming and J lost 4 bases, with 5 bases between them. Germline values: CDR1 DFQATT, CDR2 SNEGSKA (reference sequence). The CDR3 sequence: CSARDAADTQYF. CDR3 DNA: TGCAGTGCTAGAGATGCAGCAGATACGCAGTATTTT.

This chain connects TRBV29-1 to TRBJ1-1; maybe TRBD1 (5 bases). Germline CDR1 is SQVTM and CDR2 is ANQGSEA. Deletions cut 4 bases from V and 0 bases from J, with 9 bases between. The CDR3 consists of 13 residues. The CDR3 protein is CSVARDVNTEAFF. The CDR3 DNA is TGCAGCGTTGCCAGGGACGTGAACACTGAAGCTTTCTTT.

This chain joins TRBV5-1 and TRBJ2-7; 11 nucleotides agree with TRBD1. This CDR3 is built from 17 residues. The J segment lost 2 bases and the V segment lost 0 bases, leaving 7 bases of the junction unmatched. CDR1 is SGHRS, CDR2 YFSETQ, per germline. The chain's CDR3 is CASSLASGTGGAYEQYF. The CDR3 DNA sequence: TGCGCCAGCAGCTTGGCCTCCGGGACAGGGGGGGCCTACGAGCAGTACTTC. Combining the CDR3 with reference TRBV5-1 and TRBJ2-7 gives the whole variable domain KAGVTQTPRYLIKTRGQQVTLSCSPISGHRSVSWYQQTPGQGLQFLFEYFSETQRNKGNFPGRFSGRQFSNSRSEMNVSTLELGDSALYLCASSLASGTGGAYEQYFGPGTRLTVT.